This T cell receptor beta chain appears in the sequencing data of a study of control samples from healthy donors and cancer patients. The table came from immunoSEQ multiplex PCR; TCRdb's copy has only in-frame clones and leaves some out. This sample yields some 170,000 clones, of which roughly 95% are seen a single time; over 0.9% belongs to the top ten. Sequences were obtained from blood. The receptor's source is a woman in her twenties or thirties in good health.

Here the CDR3 reads CASSPWFNEQFF. In DNA, the CDR3 is TGTGCCAGCAGTCCATGGTTCAATGAGCAGTTCTTC. This rearrangement joins TRBV6-6 to TRBJ2-1, with unresolved D. The CDR3 runs to 12 residues. Trimming took 5 bases from V and 6 from J, leaving 8 bases between them. Germline CDR1 reads MNHNY; CDR2 reads SVGAGI (reference sequence).